This entry lists 14 T cell receptor beta chains sequenced from one sample in a study of OX40 agonist ivuxolimab in advanced cancers. The table came from immunoSEQ multiplex PCR; TCRdb's copy has only in-frame clones and leaves some out. Found here are just under 80,000 clones, 80% to 90% of them singletons; the top ten hold roughly 25%. This material consisted of CD4+ or CD8+ T cells sorted from blood, taken in a trial of the OX40 agonist ivuxolimab. Receptors originate from an adult with an advanced solid tumor such as melanoma, head and neck, liver or kidney cancer.

V usage is TRBV6-1 and J usage is TRBJ1-1; D is unresolved. V was pared by 10 bases and J by 1 base, with 4 bases between. Germline values: CDR1 MNHNS, CDR2 SASEGT. The length of the CDR3 is 10 residues. The CDR3 protein is CAKPNTEAFF. CDR3 bases: TGTGCCAAGCCGAACACTGAAGCTTTCTTT.

The gene calls are TRBV7-8 and TRBJ1-6; no clear D gene. V dropped 3 bases and J dropped 10 bases, with 10 bases sitting between them. Germline lookup yields CDR1 SGHVS and CDR2 FQNEAQ. CDR3 length equals 13 residues. The CDR3 loop reads CASSLRQESPLHF. CDR3 nucleotides: TGTGCCAGCAGCTTGAGGCAAGAATCACCCCTCCACTTT.

This chain joins TRBV5-4 and TRBJ2-1; 11 bases match TRBD2. This CDR3 has 16 residues. Germline V gene data show CDR1 as SGHNT and CDR2 as YYREEE (reference sequence). With 2 bases clipped from V and 3 bases from J, the junction kept 4 bases outside the gene matches. In nucleotides, the CDR3 is TGTGCCAGCAGCTTCCCCGGGACTAGCGGCTACAATGAGCAGTTCTTC. The encoded protein is CASSFPGTSGYNEQFF.

The chain is built from TRBV5-4 and TRBJ2-5; D uncertain. Germline loops: CDR1 SGHNT, CDR2 YYREEE (reference sequence). This CDR3 comprises 13 residues. V gave up 5 bases and J gave up 1 base, with 9 bases separating them. CDR3 protein: CASSPGPQETQYF. CDR3 bases: TGTGCCAGCAGTCCCGGCCCCCAAGAGACCCAGTACTTC.

The genes are TRBV6-5 and TRBJ2-4; D call uncertain. This CDR3 is built from 14 residues. The germline V gene encodes CDR1 MNHEY and CDR2 SVGAGI. Deletions cut 4 bases from V and 5 bases from J, with 12 bases between. The chain's CDR3 is CASSSRATENIQYF. The CDR3 DNA sequence: TGTGCCAGCAGTTCCCGGGCCACAGAAAACATTCAGTACTTC.

This clone was seen once. CDR3 amino acids: CASRPGLNTEAFF. DNA for the CDR3: TGTGCCAGCAGGCCGGGACTGAACACTGAAGCTTTCTTT. This sequence joins TRBV6-5 and TRBJ1-1; D perhaps matches TRBD1 (5 bases). Looked up from germline, CDR1 is MNHEY and CDR2 is SVGAGI. Trimming cost V 6 bases and J 0 bases, with 8 bases left between them. The CDR3 has 13 residues.

The chain employs TRBV6-6 and TRBJ2-7; D ambiguous. The CDR3 loop spans 11 amino acids. Germline V CDR1 and CDR2: MNHNY, SVGAGI (reference sequence). The V end was cut by 6 bases, the J end by 4 bases, with 7 bases between. The CDR3 region is CASRQEYEQYF. The CDR3, as DNA: TGTGCCAGCAGGCAGGAGTACGAGCAGTACTTC.

The chain carries TRBV29-1 and TRBJ1-2, with 10 bases identical to TRBD1. The CDR3 covers 13 residues. Germline CDR1 and CDR2: SQVTM and ANQGSEA. V lost 2 bases to trimming and J lost 9 bases; unmatched junction nucleotides: 6. The CDR3 region is CSVEKTGGRSYTF. CDR3 DNA sequence: TGCAGCGTTGAAAAGACAGGGGGCAGGAGCTACACCTTC. Combining the CDR3 with reference TRBV29-1 and TRBJ1-2 gives the whole variable domain SAVISQKPSRDICQRGTSLTIQCQVDSQVTMMFWYRQQPGQSLTLIATANQGSEATYESGFVIDKFPISRPNLTFSTLTVSNMSPEDSSIYLCSVEKTGGRSYTFGSGTRLTVV.

The chain uses TRBV7-9 and TRBJ1-2; D is undetermined. Germline V gene data show CDR1 as SEHNR and CDR2 as FQNEAQ (reference sequence). V shed 2 bases and J shed 0 bases, with 22 bases lying between them. The CDR3 runs to 19 residues. Here the CDR3 reads CASSLTPITPKYTNYGYTF. CDR3 bases: TGTGCCAGCAGCTTAACGCCTATCACCCCAAAATATACTAACTATGGCTACACCTTC.

The chain couples TRBV5-1 to TRBJ2-3; TRBD2 agrees at 12 bases. V trimming: 0 bases; J trimming: 6 bases; junction bases outside the gene matches: 5. The CDR3 runs 16 residues. Germline V gene lookup returns CDR1 SGHRS and CDR2 YFSETQ. The CDR3 spells CASSLELAGGLDTQYF. DNA of the CDR3: TGCGCCAGCAGCTTGGAGCTAGCGGGAGGGTTGGATACGCAGTATTTT.

V gene TRBV4-2 combines with J gene TRBJ2-3; 12 bases align to TRBD2. Trimming at V came to 2 bases and at J to 3 bases, leaving 6 bases not matched to a gene. Per the germline V gene, CDR1 is LGHNA and CDR2 is YNFKEQ. This CDR3 has 17 residues. CDR3 in amino acids: CASSQQYLAGGTDTQYF. CDR3 sequence (DNA): TGTGCCAGCAGCCAACAGTATCTAGCGGGAGGGACAGATACGCAGTATTTT.

The chain carries TRBV29-1 and TRBJ2-3; 7 bases match TRBD1. The V gene end was trimmed by 6 bases and the J gene end by 1 base; junction bases not matched to a gene: 1. This CDR3 contains 12 residues. Looked up from germline, CDR1 is SQVTM and CDR2 is ANQGSEA. This CDR3 reads CSVGTGTDTQYF. The CDR3 nucleotides read TGCAGCGTAGGGACAGGCACAGATACGCAGTATTTT.

This chain links TRBV9 with TRBJ1-2, with 7 bases that match TRBD1. V was pared by 3 bases and J by 7 bases, with 9 bases of the junction left unmatched. Germline values: CDR1 SGDLS, CDR2 YYNGEE. The CDR3 runs to 14 residues. The CDR3 sequence is CASSATTGYGGYTF. The CDR3 bases are TGTGCCAGCAGCGCGACGACAGGGTATGGTGGCTACACCTTC.

The chain employs TRBV18 and TRBJ2-3; D remains unclear. The ends were cut back, 3 bases at V and 2 bases at J, with 6 bases in the middle. The germline CDR1 and CDR2 sequences are KGHSH and LQKENI. The CDR3 sequence is 13 residues long. The CDR3 DNA is TGTGCCAGCTCACCCTACAACACAGATACGCAGTATTTT. Translation: CASSPYNTDTQYF.